One sample yielded the 27 T cell receptor beta chains listed below, sequenced in a study of neurological immune-mediated disorders. TCRdb reprocessed the 5' RACE reads with MiXCR, giving one entry per CDR3 protein. The sample holds under 90,000 distinct CDR3 sequences; around 3.4% are singletons and the top ten take roughly 2.9%. Sequenced sample: PBMCs. Every receptor here comes from a woman between 50 and 59 years old with multiple sclerosis.

This clonotype was observed many times. This sequence joins TRBV5-1 and TRBJ2-3, with TRBD1 matching 9 bases. Germline CDR1 SGHRS, CDR2 YFSETQ. The CDR3 extends over 14 amino acids. Unmatched junction bases numbered 3, after V lost 2 bases and J lost 5 bases. CDR3 nucleotides: TGCGCCAGCAGCTTACCGGGACAGGGAGATACGCAGTATTTT. This translates into CASSLPGQGDTQYF. The whole variable domain, filled in from reference TRBV5-1 and TRBJ2-3, reads KAGVTQTPRYLIKTRGQQVTLSCSPISGHRSVSWYQQTPGQGLQFLFEYFSETQRNKGNFPGRFSGRQFSNSRSEMNVSTLELGDSALYLCASSLPGQGDTQYFGPGTRLTVL.

This clonotype was recorded many times. The chain couples TRBV6-5 to TRBJ1-3; 7 nucleotides match TRBD1. Germline trimming cut 6 bases from V and 4 bases from J; bases unmatched to any gene: 6. Germline loops: CDR1 MNHEY, CDR2 SVGAGI. This CDR3 spans 14 amino acids. CDR3 sequence: CASSLYRGGNTIYF. CDR3 DNA: TGTGCCAGCAGCCTCTACAGGGGCGGAAACACCATATATTTT.

At least ten counts were recorded for this clonotype. The chain uses TRBV11-2 and TRBJ1-2; the D is unclear. CDR1 SGHAT and CDR2 FQNNGV come from the germline V gene. The CDR3 has 15 residues. V was cut by 4 bases and J by 2 bases, with 14 bases left in between. The CDR3 loop reads CASSSRFVRNYGYTF. The CDR3 nucleotides are TGTGCCAGCAGCTCACGGTTTGTTCGGAACTATGGCTACACCTTC.

This clonotype was seen many times. J is TRBJ2-3 and V is TRBV12-3 or TRBV12-4, with D tentatively TRBD2 (6 bases). The length of the CDR3 is 14 residues. With 7 bases removed from V and 2 bases from J, the gap between germline ends came to 13 bases. CDR3 sequence reads: CASIFGGDTDTQYF. DNA of the CDR3: TGTGCCAGCATTTTCGGCGGGGACACAGATACGCAGTATTTT.

This clonotype was detected many times. The chain uses TRBV7-2 and TRBJ2-5, with D unclear. The germline V and J ends were trimmed by 0 bases and 5 bases, with 13 bases remaining between them. The CDR3 extends over 15 amino acids. Germline CDR1 is SGHTA and CDR2 is FQGNSA. The CDR3 DNA is TGTGCCAGCAGCTTAGCGGGCCGGCTTGGTGAGACCCAGTACTTC. It encodes CASSLAGRLGETQYF.

This clonotype was picked up many times. J is TRBJ2-3 and V is TRBV5-6; D is uncertain. This CDR3 has 16 residues. Per the germline V gene, CDR1 is SGHDT and CDR2 is YYEEEE. The V and J ends lost 1 base and 0 bases respectively, with 12 bases between them. The CDR3 sequence: CASSLLGESSTDTQYF. The CDR3 coding sequence is TGTGCCAGCAGCTTGCTGGGTGAATCTAGCACAGATACGCAGTATTTT.

This clonotype was recorded many times. The rearrangement joins TRBV3-1 to TRBJ1-1; 8 bases are shared with TRBD1. The CDR3 is made up of 15 amino acids. Germline loops: CDR1 LGHDT, CDR2 YNNKEL (reference sequence). V lost 5 bases, J lost 3 bases, and 8 bases stayed unmatched. The CDR3 is CASSSLGQGYTEAFF. CDR3 in DNA: TGTGCCAGCAGCTCCCTCGGACAGGGTTACACTGAAGCTTTCTTT.

This clonotype occurred many times. CDR3 sequence: CASSSLAYLDRAKQETQYF. The CDR3 DNA sequence: TGCGCCAGCAGCTCGCTCGCGTACCTGGACAGGGCCAAGCAAGAGACCCAGTACTTC. The V gene is TRBV5-1, the J gene TRBJ2-5; 8 nucleotides agree with TRBD1. CDR1 is SGHRS, CDR2 YFSETQ, per germline. V was pared by 3 bases and J by 2 bases, with 18 bases of the junction left unmatched. This CDR3 region has 19 residues.

This clonotype has at least ten counts. The gene calls are TRBV7-2 and TRBJ2-1, with unresolved D. The CDR3 runs to 11 residues. Trimming shortened V by 6 bases and J by 4 bases, and 4 bases separated the two germline ends. CDR1 SGHTA and CDR2 FQGNSA come from the germline V gene. This CDR3 reads CASRGYNEQFF. The CDR3 region has the DNA TGTGCCAGCAGGGGGTACAATGAGCAGTTCTTC.

This clonotype was recorded many times. One end of the junction fails to match germline, which may point to a read error. This chain connects TRBV7-7 to TRBJ2-2; 11 bases match TRBD1. Germline V gene sequence: CDR1 SSHAT, CDR2 FNYEAQ (reference sequence). The CDR3 has 14 amino acids. The CDR3 nucleotides are TGTGCTAGCACCGGGACAGGGGGCACCGGGGAGCTGTTTTTT. Translation gives CASTGTGGTGELFF.

This clonotype was found many times. The chain links TRBV12-3 or TRBV12-4 to TRBJ1-5, with D hard to call. This CDR3 has 13 residues. V was cut by 1 base and J by 6 bases, with 7 bases left in between. CDR3 sequence: CASSLGVSQPQHF. The CDR3 nucleotides are TGTGCCAGCAGTTTAGGGGTTTCTCAGCCCCAGCATTTT.

Ten or more counts support this clonotype. As DNA, the CDR3 is TGTGCCACCAGCAGAACGCAGGATACGCAGTATTTT. Protein product: CATSRTQDTQYF. The chain links TRBV15 to TRBJ2-3; D is ambiguous. The CDR3 runs 12 residues. CDR1 LNHNV and CDR2 YYDKDF come from the germline V gene (reference sequence). V gave up 2 bases and J gave up 6 bases, with 6 bases separating them.

This clonotype was seen repeatedly, ten times or more. The genes are TRBV5-1 and TRBJ2-7; D is perhaps TRBD2 (5 bases). This CDR3 spans 13 amino acids. Trimming removed 4 bases from V and 3 bases from J, with 11 bases in between. Germline loops: CDR1 SGHRS, CDR2 YFSETQ. CDR3 DNA sequence: TGCGCCAGCAGCGAGGACGGGAACTACGAGCAGTACTTC. It is translated as CASSEDGNYEQYF.

The chain carries TRBV12-3 or TRBV12-4 and TRBJ2-7, with 8 bases lining up with TRBD2. This CDR3 has 14 residues. The ends lost 6 bases at V and 2 bases at J; junction bases unmatched: 6. This CDR3 is CASRSLAGPYEQYF. DNA of the CDR3: TGTGCCAGCAGATCCCTAGCGGGCCCCTACGAGCAGTACTTC.

The table lists this clonotype with many counts. The V call is TRBV7-9, the J call TRBJ1-1, with 9 positions matching TRBD1. The trim removed 4 bases at V and 10 bases at J, leaving 10 bases unmatched. Germline-derived CDR1 and CDR2 are SEHNR and FQNEAQ (reference sequence). CDR3 size: 14 residues. The CDR3 sequence is CASSSTGGLVPAFF. The CDR3 region has the DNA TGTGCCAGCAGCTCAACAGGGGGCCTCGTACCAGCTTTCTTT.

This clonotype was recorded at least ten times. The rearrangement links TRBV7-9 to TRBJ2-2; the D gene is possibly TRBD1 (6 bases). Trimming pared 5 bases from V and 4 bases from J, leaving 17 bases between. Looked up from germline, CDR1 is SEHNR and CDR2 is FQNEAQ (reference sequence). The CDR3 has 16 residues. The CDR3 nucleotides are TGTGCCAGCAGCGACAGACAGGTTTCGAGCACCGGGGAGCTGTTTTTT. This codes for CASSDRQVSSTGELFF.

This clonotype appeared many times. The V gene is TRBV7-9, the J gene TRBJ1-1; D ambiguous. This CDR3 region has 13 residues. The V gene lost 1 base and the J gene lost 1 base, with 4 bases spanning the gap. Per germline, CDR1 SEHNR and CDR2 FQNEAQ (reference sequence). Written as DNA, the CDR3 is TGTGCCAGCAGCTTAGGTGCGAACACTGAAGCTTTCTTT. Encoded protein: CASSLGANTEAFF.

There are many counts of this clonotype. The chain combines TRBV5-1 with TRBJ1-3; D is undetermined. V was clipped by 4 bases and J by 0 bases, with 14 bases between them. Germline V gives CDR1 SGHRS, CDR2 YFSETQ. The CDR3 runs to 16 residues. The CDR3 DNA reads as TGCGCCAGCAGCGTAGGGCAACGGGACTCTGGAAACACCATATATTTT. Encoded protein: CASSVGQRDSGNTIYF.

This clonotype was counted many times. This chain links TRBV7-2 with TRBJ1-6; a weak D match, TRBD1 (5 bases). V lost 6 bases and J lost 3, with 12 bases in between. CDR1 and CDR2 from the germline V gene are SGHTA and FQGNSA. The CDR3 extends over 15 amino acids. The CDR3 protein is CASSRDGLYNSPLHF. CDR3 DNA sequence: TGTGCCAGCAGTCGGGACGGCCTCTATAATTCACCCCTCCACTTT.

This clonotype was seen many times. The chain carries TRBV20-1 and TRBJ1-4; D is uncertain. V was pared by 4 bases and J by 3 bases, with 9 bases between. The CDR3 sequence is 13 residues long. CDR1 DFQATT and CDR2 SNEGSKA come from the germline V gene (reference sequence). CDR3 region: CSAMPESNEKLFF. CDR3 nucleotide sequence: TGCAGTGCTATGCCAGAATCTAATGAAAAACTGTTTTTT.

This clonotype was recorded many times. J is TRBJ2-2 and V is TRBV6-5, with TRBD2 matching over 7 bases. CDR3 length equals 15 residues. Per the germline V gene, CDR1 is MNHEY and CDR2 is SVGAGI. Trimming at V came to 0 bases and at J to 4 bases, leaving 2 bases not matched to a gene. As DNA, the CDR3 is TGTGCCAGCAGTTACTCTAGCGGGCTCACCGGGGAGCTGTTTTTT. Its protein product is CASSYSSGLTGELFF.

The table lists this clonotype with many counts. The chain couples TRBV7-2 to TRBJ2-4; D is unresolved. The CDR3 is made up of 12 amino acids. CDR1 and CDR2 from the germline V gene are SGHTA and FQGNSA. V was trimmed by 2 bases and J by 7 bases, leaving 6 bases between them. In DNA, the CDR3 is TGTGCCAGCAGCTTATACAGCAACATTCAGTACTTC. Its protein product is CASSLYSNIQYF.

This clonotype was seen repeatedly, ten times or more. V gene TRBV9 combines with J gene TRBJ2-7, with unresolved D. Trimming cost V 0 bases and J 6 bases, with 7 bases left between them. The CDR3 consists of 12 residues. Germline CDR1 SGDLS, CDR2 YYNGEE. CDR3 loop: CASSVGRVEQYF. The CDR3 DNA follows: TGTGCCAGCAGCGTAGGAAGGGTCGAGCAGTACTTC.

This clonotype came up many times. V gene TRBV6-6 combines with J gene TRBJ2-1; 8 bases agree with TRBD1. The CDR3 totals 19 residues. J was trimmed by 7 bases and V by 0 bases; bases with no gene match: 17. Germline values: CDR1 MNHNY, CDR2 SVGAGI (reference sequence). The CDR3 coding sequence is TGTGCCAGCAGTTACTCGAAGTATAAGGTCAGGGGGCCGGGGAATGAGCAGTTCTTC. Translation gives CASSYSKYKVRGPGNEQFF.

This clonotype was found many times. The DNA for the CDR3 is TGTGCCAGCAGTGAAGTGGGAGGCGGGAACATTCAGTACTTC. Translation gives CASSEVGGGNIQYF. This chain connects TRBV6-1 to TRBJ2-4; D perhaps matches TRBD2 (6 bases). V lost 1 base, J lost 7 bases, and 11 bases lay in between. CDR3 length equals 14 residues. Germline V gene sequence: CDR1 MNHNS, CDR2 SASEGT.

This clonotype was counted many times. The V call is TRBV20-1, the J call TRBJ2-7; possibly TRBD2 for D (6 bases). Trimming took off 3 bases at V and 2 bases at J, with 8 bases between the two ends. Germline V gene lookup returns CDR1 DFQATT and CDR2 SNEGSKA (reference sequence). CDR3 length: 12 amino acids. The CDR3 DNA reads as TGCAGTGCTAGTGCGGGGACCTACGAGCAGTACTTC. Translation gives CSASAGTYEQYF.

The chain links TRBV20-1 to TRBJ2-1, with a weak D call TRBD2 (5 bases). The CDR3 contains 14 residues. Trimming cost V 5 bases and J 2 bases, with 13 bases left between them. CDR1 and CDR2 (germline): DFQATT, SNEGSKA (reference sequence). CDR3 region: CSADQLGAYNEQFF. CDR3 in DNA: TGCAGTGCTGACCAACTAGGAGCCTACAATGAGCAGTTCTTC.